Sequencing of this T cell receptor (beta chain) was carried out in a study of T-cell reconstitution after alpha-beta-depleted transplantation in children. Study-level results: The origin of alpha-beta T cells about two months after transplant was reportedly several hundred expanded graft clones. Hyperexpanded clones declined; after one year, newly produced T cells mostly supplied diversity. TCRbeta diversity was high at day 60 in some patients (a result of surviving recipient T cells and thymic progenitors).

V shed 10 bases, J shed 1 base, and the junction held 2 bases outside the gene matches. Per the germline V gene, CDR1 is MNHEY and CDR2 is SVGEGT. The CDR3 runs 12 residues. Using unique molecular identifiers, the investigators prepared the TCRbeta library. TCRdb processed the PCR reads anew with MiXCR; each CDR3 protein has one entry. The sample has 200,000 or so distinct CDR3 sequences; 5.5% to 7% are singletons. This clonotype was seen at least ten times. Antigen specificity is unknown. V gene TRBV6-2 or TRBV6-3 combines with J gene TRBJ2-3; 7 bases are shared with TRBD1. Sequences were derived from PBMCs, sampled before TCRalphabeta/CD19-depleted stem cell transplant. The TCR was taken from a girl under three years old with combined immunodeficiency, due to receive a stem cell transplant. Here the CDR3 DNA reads TGTGCCACCGGACAGGGCACAGATACGCAGTATTTT. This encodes CATGQGTDTQYF.